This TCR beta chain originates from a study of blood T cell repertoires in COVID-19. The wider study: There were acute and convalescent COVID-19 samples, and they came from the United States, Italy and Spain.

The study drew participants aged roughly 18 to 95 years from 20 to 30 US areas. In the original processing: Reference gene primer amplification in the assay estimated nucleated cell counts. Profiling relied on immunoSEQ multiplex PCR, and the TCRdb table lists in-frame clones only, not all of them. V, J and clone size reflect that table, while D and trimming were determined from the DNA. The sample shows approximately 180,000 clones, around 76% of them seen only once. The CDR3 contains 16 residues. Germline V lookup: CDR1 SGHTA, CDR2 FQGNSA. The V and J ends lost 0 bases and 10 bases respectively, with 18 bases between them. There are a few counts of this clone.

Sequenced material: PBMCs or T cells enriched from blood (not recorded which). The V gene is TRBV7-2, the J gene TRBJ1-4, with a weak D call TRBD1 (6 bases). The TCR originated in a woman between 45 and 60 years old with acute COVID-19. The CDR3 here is CASSLARGPGGVKLFF. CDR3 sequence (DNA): TGTGCCAGCAGCTTAGCCAGGGGACCGGGTGGAGTAAAACTGTTTTTT.